Below are 8 T cell receptor beta chains sequenced from a single sample in a study of PD-L1 blockade in urothelial cancer. The method was immunoSEQ multiplex PCR; TCRdb's version includes in-frame clones alone and lacks a portion of them. The sample contains about 74,000 clones, almost 90% of which appear only once. Time point meaning: pretreatment peripheral blood. Sequenced material: PBMCs, taken around atezolizumab (anti-PD-L1) treatment. Receptor source: a man aged 65 to 79 with urothelial cancer.

This chain connects TRBV19 to TRBJ2-7; perhaps TRBD1 as D (6 bases). The germline V gene has CDR1 LNHDA and CDR2 SQIVND (reference sequence). The CDR3 runs to 16 residues. V was pared by 4 bases and J by 0 bases, with 16 bases between. This CDR3 reads CASSTAANRASYEQYF. The DNA for the CDR3 is TGTGCCAGTAGTACCGCAGCTAACAGGGCCTCCTACGAGCAGTACTTC.

V usage is TRBV28 and J usage is TRBJ1-2, with 7 bases fitting TRBD1. Germline CDR1 MDHEN, CDR2 SYDVKM. V gave up 6 bases and J gave up 10 bases; unmatched junction bases: 8. The CDR3 covers 12 residues. The CDR3 spells CASRLTGIIYTF. Here the CDR3 DNA reads TGTGCCAGCAGGTTGACAGGGATCATCTACACCTTC.

The V and J genes are TRBV5-8 and TRBJ1-5, with D tentatively TRBD1 (5 bases). Germline values: CDR1 SGHTS, CDR2 YDEGEE. V lost 5 bases, J lost 4 bases, and 16 bases lay in between. CDR3 length: 15 amino acids. The CDR3, as DNA: TGTGCCAGCAGTCGGGACTGGAGTGGGAATCAGCCCCAGCATTTT. Amino acid sequence: CASSRDWSGNQPQHF.

The CDR3 nucleotides are TGTGCCACCAGCAGACCCGGGACAGGGAGCAATGAGCAGTTCTTC. This sequence encodes CATSRPGTGSNEQFF. V usage is TRBV15 and J usage is TRBJ2-1; 9 nucleotides line up with TRBD1. The V gene end was trimmed by 2 bases and the J gene end by 6 bases; junction bases not matched to a gene: 5. This CDR3 region has 15 residues. Per the germline V gene, CDR1 is LNHNV and CDR2 is YYDKDF (reference sequence).

V usage is TRBV28 and J usage is TRBJ2-7; 7 bases agree with TRBD2. The CDR3 covers 18 residues. Germline loops: CDR1 MDHEN, CDR2 SYDVKM. V dropped 1 base and J dropped 4; count of bases not matched to a gene: 16. The CDR3 region has the DNA TGTGCCAGCAGTTTATTGGCCGGGCGAGCGGGAAGGTTGTACGAGCAGTACTTC. It is translated as CASSLLAGRAGRLYEQYF. The whole variable domain, filled in from reference TRBV28 and TRBJ2-7, reads DVKVTQSSRYLVKRTGEKVFLECVQDMDHENMFWYRQDPGLGLRLIYFSYDVKMKEKGDIPEGYSVSREKKERFSLILESASTNQTSMYLCASSLLAGRAGRLYEQYFGPGTRLTVT.

The chain joins TRBV28 to TRBJ2-7, with 10 bases fitting TRBD1. The junction had 6 bases not matched to a gene; V was cut back by 5 bases and J by 2 bases. Looked up from germline, CDR1 is MDHEN and CDR2 is SYDVKM. This CDR3 has 15 residues. The DNA for the CDR3 is TGTGCCAGCAGTCAGGACAGGGGGGACACCTACGAGCAGTACTTC. Its protein product is CASSQDRGDTYEQYF. Using reference TRBV28 and TRBJ2-7 for the parts outside the CDR3, the full variable domain is DVKVTQSSRYLVKRTGEKVFLECVQDMDHENMFWYRQDPGLGLRLIYFSYDVKMKEKGDIPEGYSVSREKKERFSLILESASTNQTSMYLCASSQDRGDTYEQYFGPGTRLTVT.

This clone was seen a few times. The gene calls are TRBV5-1 and TRBJ2-1; tentatively, D is TRBD2 (6 bases). The germline V gene has CDR1 SGHRS and CDR2 YFSETQ. CDR3 length: 14 residues. Deletions cut 2 bases from V and 7 bases from J, with 13 bases between. CDR3 nucleotides: TGCGCCAGCAGCTTCCTAACAGGAGGGAATGAGCAGTTCTTC. It is translated as CASSFLTGGNEQFF. Complete variable domain (other parts from reference TRBV5-1 and TRBJ2-1): KAGVTQTPRYLIKTRGQQVTLSCSPISGHRSVSWYQQTPGQGLQFLFEYFSETQRNKGNFPGRFSGRQFSNSRSEMNVSTLELGDSALYLCASSFLTGGNEQFFGPGTRLTVL.

The chain couples TRBV19 to TRBJ1-2; 10 bases match TRBD1. The CDR3 is made up of 14 amino acids. The V and J ends lost 5 bases and 8 bases, in that order; junction bases with no gene match: 8. Per the germline V gene, CDR1 is LNHDA and CDR2 is SQIVND (reference sequence). In DNA, the CDR3 is TGTGCCAGTAGTCCTGGGACAGGGGTGACGGGCTACACCTTC. Translating it yields CASSPGTGVTGYTF.